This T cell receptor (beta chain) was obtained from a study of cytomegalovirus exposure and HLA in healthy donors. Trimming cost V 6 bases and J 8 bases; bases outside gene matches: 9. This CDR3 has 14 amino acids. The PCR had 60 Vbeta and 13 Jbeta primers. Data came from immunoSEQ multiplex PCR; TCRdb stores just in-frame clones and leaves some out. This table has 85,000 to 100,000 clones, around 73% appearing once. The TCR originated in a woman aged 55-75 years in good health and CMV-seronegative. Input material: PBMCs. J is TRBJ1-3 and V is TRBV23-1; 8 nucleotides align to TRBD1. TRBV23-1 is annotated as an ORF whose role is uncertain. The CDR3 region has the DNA TGCGCCAGCAGCGAAGACAGGGGCCGAGACACCATATATTTT. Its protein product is CASSEDRGRDTIYF.